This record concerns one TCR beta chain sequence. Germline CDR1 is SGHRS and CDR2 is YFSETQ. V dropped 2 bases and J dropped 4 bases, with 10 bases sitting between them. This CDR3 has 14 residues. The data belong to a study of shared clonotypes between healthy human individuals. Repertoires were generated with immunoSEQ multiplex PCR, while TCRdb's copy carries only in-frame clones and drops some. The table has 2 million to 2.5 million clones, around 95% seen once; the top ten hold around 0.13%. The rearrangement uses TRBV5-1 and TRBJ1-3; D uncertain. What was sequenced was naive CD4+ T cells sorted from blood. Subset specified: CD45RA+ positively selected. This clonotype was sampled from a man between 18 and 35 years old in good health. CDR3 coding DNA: TGCGCCAGCAGCTTTGAGGCCGAGGGAAACACCATATATTTT. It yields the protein CASSFEAEGNTIYF.